The clone carrying this T cell receptor beta chain was seen at least ten times. What it binds is not known. This entry is derived from a study of T-cell reconstitution after alpha-beta-depleted transplantation in children. Germline V CDR1 and CDR2: SGHRS, YFSETQ. The V and J ends lost 4 bases and 3 bases respectively, with 14 bases between them. This CDR3 has 15 amino acids. A library of TCRbeta sequences, prepared with unique molecular identifiers, was generated. Via MiXCR, TCRdb re-called the PCR reads, giving one row per CDR3 protein. The sample shows 200,000 to 250,000 distinct CDR3 sequences, about 8.2% of them seen only once. The study's findings and limits: The main origin of T-cell counts and diversity one year after transplant was newly produced T cells.

The receptor's source is a male patient between 2 and 9 years old who had a stem cell transplant for acute myeloid leukemia, so the T cells may come from the graft donor. The sequencing here drew on PBMCs, mostly from graft donor cells, taken 360 days after TCRalphabeta/CD19-depleted stem cell transplant. The V and J genes are TRBV5-1 and TRBJ2-1; tentative D call: TRBD2 (6 bases). The CDR3 sequence: CASSRDSGLYNEQFF. CDR3 bases: TGCGCCAGCAGCAGGGACTCGGGCCTCTACAATGAGCAGTTCTTC. Combining the CDR3 with reference TRBV5-1 and TRBJ2-1 gives the whole variable domain KAGVTQTPRYLIKTRGQQVTLSCSPISGHRSVSWYQQTPGQGLQFLFEYFSETQRNKGNFPGRFSGRQFSNSRSEMNVSTLELGDSALYLCASSRDSGLYNEQFFGPGTRLTVL.